This entry lists 5 T cell receptor beta chains sequenced from one sample in a study of cytomegalovirus exposure and HLA in healthy donors. The data were produced by immunoSEQ multiplex PCR, yet TCRdb's version contains in-frame clones alone and is incomplete. The table includes approximately 300,000 clones, about nine tenths detected once. Sequenced sample: PBMCs. The origin of the receptors is a woman between 18 and 29 years old in good health and CMV-seronegative.

This chain joins TRBV6-1 and TRBJ2-5, with 9 bases matching TRBD1. CDR3 length: 14 residues. Trimming at V came to 5 bases and at J to 5 bases, leaving 6 bases not matched to a gene. Germline CDR1 and CDR2: MNHNS and SASEGT. The DNA of the CDR3 is TGTGCCAGCAGTCTGGACAGGGGTCGGGAGACCCAGTACTTC. It specifies CASSLDRGRETQYF.

J is TRBJ1-3 and V is TRBV29-1, with 7 nucleotides matching TRBD1. V gave up 1 base and J gave up 1 base; unmatched junction bases: 1. The CDR3 runs to 14 residues. Germline V gives CDR1 SQVTM, CDR2 ANQGSEA. CDR3 sequence reads: CSVEVTGSGNTIYF. The CDR3 bases are TGCAGCGTTGAAGTGACAGGGTCTGGAAACACCATATATTTT.

The chain couples TRBV4-3 to TRBJ2-2; 7 positions match TRBD2. V trimming: 1 base; J trimming: 8 bases; junction bases outside the gene matches: 10. The CDR3 runs to 16 residues. From germline, CDR1 is LGHNA and CDR2 YSLEER. This chain's CDR3 is CASSQAQVSSGGELFF. CDR3 nucleotide sequence: TGCGCCAGCAGCCAAGCCCAAGTTTCTAGCGGAGGGGAGCTGTTTTTT.

V gene TRBV6-4 combines with J gene TRBJ2-7, with TRBD2 matching 7 bases. The CDR3 is made up of 15 amino acids. Germline lookup yields CDR1 MRHNA and CDR2 SNTAGT. With 5 bases clipped from V and 0 bases from J, the junction kept 7 bases outside the gene matches. CDR3 protein: CASSREAGDSYEQYF. The DNA of the CDR3 is TGTGCCAGCAGTCGGGAGGCGGGTGACTCCTACGAGCAGTACTTC.

This chain uses TRBV28 with TRBJ2-1, with D perhaps TRBD2 (6 bases). Germline V lookup: CDR1 MDHEN, CDR2 SYDVKM. Between the trimmed V and J ends, which lost 8 bases and 6 bases, there was a span of 14 bases. The CDR3 has 13 residues. The CDR3, as DNA: TGTGCCAGCTCCGAGGAGGGACCCAATGAGCAGTTCTTC. Translated, it gives CASSEEGPNEQFF.